The 2 T cell receptor beta chains listed next were all sequenced from one sample in a study of T cell responses to AZD1222 COVID-19 vaccine (dated by TCRdb to 2020 to 2023). The time point label on this specimen signifies: baseline before first vaccination. The treatment or condition label, as the study defines it: meningococcal conjugate vaccine given as trial control. The method was the immunoSEQ multiplex PCR assay. Here the immuneACCESS table is served through TCRdb, limited to in-frame sequences with V and J called. Missing clones are a known gap in these copies; in checked studies unresolved V genes cover under half, and the rest lacks a known reason. In this sample the table shows 98,000 or so clones, around nine tenths of which occur a single time. Around 3.3% of the sample is in the top ten clones. The sequences come from peripheral blood, collected on day 0 of MenACWY control vaccination. These receptors all come from an adult in good health.

This rearrangement joins TRBV6-5 to TRBJ1-3; D is unclear. There are 15 residues in the CDR3. The germline CDR1 and CDR2 sequences are MNHEY and SVGAGI. V was pared by 2 bases and J by 1 base, with 9 bases between. The CDR3: CASSYRGSSGNTIYF. In DNA form, the CDR3 reads TGTGCCAGCAGTTACCGGGGTTCTTCTGGAAACACCATATATTTT.

The genes are TRBV27 and TRBJ1-2; D remains unclear. V lost 6 bases to trimming and J lost 8 bases, with 16 bases between them. This CDR3 has 13 residues. Per the germline V gene, CDR1 is MNHEY and CDR2 is SMNVEV (reference sequence). The CDR3 region is CASSPRFSSGYTF. The CDR3 DNA is TGTGCCAGCAGCCCCCGCTTTAGTAGCGGCTACACCTTC.